Sequencing of this T cell receptor beta chain was carried out in a study of glioma-infiltrating T cells after dendritic cell vaccination. This clone was counted a single time. Its matching antigen is unknown. Per the germline V gene, CDR1 is WNHNN and CDR2 is SYGVQD (reference sequence). The CDR3 has 14 amino acids. V shed 2 bases, J shed 2 bases, and the junction held 1 base outside the gene matches. Profiling relied on immunoSEQ multiplex PCR, and the TCRdb table lists in-frame clones only, not all of them. The sample holds 80,000 to 95,000 clones, 85% seen once. The study, taken as a whole, reports: Complete blood and tumor specimen sets were limited to few patients. Higher TCR clonality did not directly relate to longer survival.

The TCR originated in a human donor with glioblastoma. The J gene is TRBJ2-7, the V gene TRBV10-1; 9 bases fit TRBD1. The input for sequencing was blood, taken before dendritic cell vaccination. The CDR3 loop is CASSEGQGTYEQYF. CDR3 DNA sequence: TGCGCCAGCAGTGAGGGACAGGGGACCTACGAGCAGTACTTC.